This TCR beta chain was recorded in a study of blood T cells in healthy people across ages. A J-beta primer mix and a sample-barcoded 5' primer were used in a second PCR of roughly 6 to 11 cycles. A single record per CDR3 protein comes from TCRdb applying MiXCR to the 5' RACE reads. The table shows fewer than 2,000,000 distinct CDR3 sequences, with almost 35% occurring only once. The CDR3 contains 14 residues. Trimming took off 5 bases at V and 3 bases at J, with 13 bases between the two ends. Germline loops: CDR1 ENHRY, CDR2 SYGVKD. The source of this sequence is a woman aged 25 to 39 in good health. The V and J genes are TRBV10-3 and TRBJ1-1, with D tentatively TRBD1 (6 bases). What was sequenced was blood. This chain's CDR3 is CAISSTGSYTEAFF. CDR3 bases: TGTGCCATCAGTTCAACAGGGAGTTACACTGAAGCTTTCTTT.